The rows below give T cell receptor beta chains drawn from one sample of a study of cytomegalovirus exposure and HLA in healthy donors. Profiled with immunoSEQ multiplex PCR; TCRdb holds only in-frame clones, not every one. The profile shows 95,000 to 150,000 clones, roughly four fifths of them singletons. The sequenced material came from PBMCs. These TCRs come from a woman aged 18-29 years in good health and CMV-seronegative. CDR3s include the opening cysteine and the closing phenylalanine or tryptophan. The order of the fields is D gene, J gene, clone size, V gene, CDR3 length, CDR3 DNA, CDR3 protein. The D gene is left open where the match is weak. Not all rows give a size; the values are once, few, many and, for expanded clones, a class.

. | TRBJ2-7 | . | TRBV6-5 | 15 | TGTGCCAGCAGTCTCCAAGGTGGGGCAGGCGACGAGCAGTACTTC | CASSLQGGAGDEQYF
TRBD2 | TRBJ2-1 | . | TRBV5-8 | 15 | TGTGCCAGCAACAGAGCGGGAGGAACCTACAATGAGCAGTTCTTC | CASNRAGGTYNEQFF
. | TRBJ2-7 | . | TRBV7-2 | 11 | TGTGCCAGCAGTCTAACCGGCGAGCAGTACTTC | CASSLTGEQYF
. | TRBJ1-3 | . | TRBV6-6 | 15 | TGTGCCAGCAGTAACACCTGGACACCAGGAAGCACCATATATTTT | CASSNTWTPGSTIYF
TRBD2 | TRBJ2-5 | once | TRBV29-1 | 14 | TGCAGCGTTGGGACTAGGGAGTACCAAGAGACCCAGTACTTC | CSVGTREYQETQYF
. | TRBJ1-3 | . | TRBV7-9 | 16 | TGTGCCAGCAGCCAGGGGCGGAGCTACTCTGGAAACACCATATATTTT | CASSQGRSYSGNTIYF
TRBD1 | TRBJ1-2 | . | TRBV4-2 | 15 | TGTGCCAGCAGCCTCCTGCAGGGGGAATTAGGTGGCTACACCTTC | CASSLLQGELGGYTF
. | TRBJ2-1 | . | TRBV6-5 | 13 | TGTGCCAGCACAAGGACGGGGTACAATGAGCAGTTCTTC | CASTRTGYNEQFF
. | TRBJ2-1 | . | TRBV5-1 | 14 | TGCGCCAGCAGCCCCGGAGGCCCCTACAATGAGCAGTTCTTC | CASSPGGPYNEQFF
. | TRBJ1-2 | . | TRBV6-5 | 15 | TGTGCCAGCAGGGGGCTGCTATACATCTCCCATGGCTACACCTTC | CASRGLLYISHGYTF
TRBD1 | TRBJ2-7 | . | TRBV19 | 14 | TGTGCCAGTAGTATCAAGGACAGGGAGTACGAGCAGTACTTC | CASSIKDREYEQYF
. | TRBJ2-1 | . | TRBV6-5 | 14 | TGTGCCAGCAGTTACGCGGGATCGAGCAATGAGCAGTTCTTC | CASSYAGSSNEQFF
TRBD2 | TRBJ2-5 | . | TRBV5-4 | 12 | TGTGCCAGCACTCTCCGGGGGGGGGAGCAGTACTTC | CASTLRGGEQYF
. | TRBJ1-6 | once | TRBV5-8 | 15 | TGTGCCAGCAGGGTGGAGCGCGACCTGACCTCACCCCTCCACTTT | CASRVERDLTSPLHF
. | TRBJ1-5 | . | TRBV11-1 | 13 | TGTGCCAGCAGCTCTGGGGCGAATCAGCCCCAGCATTTT | CASSSGANQPQHF
TRBD1 | TRBJ1-4 | . | TRBV6-6 | 16 | TGTGCCAGCAGTTACTCAGGGCCAGGGGGCGGGAGAAAACTGTTTTTT | CASSYSGPGGGRKLFF
. | TRBJ1-1 | . | TRBV7-2 | 14 | TGTGCCAGCAGCCGCACGACAGGGAACACTGAAGCTTTCTTT | CASSRTTGNTEAFF
TRBD2 | TRBJ2-3 | . | TRBV30 | 19 | TGTGCCTGGAAACGTGGAGATGTAGCGGGGGGCTCTAGCACAGATACGCAGTATTTT | CAWKRGDVAGGSSTDTQYF
TRBD2 | TRBJ2-5 | . | TRBV5-4 | 15 | TGTGCCAGCAGTTCGGGACTAGCCCTACAAGAGACCCAGTACTTC | CASSSGLALQETQYF
. | TRBJ1-1 | few | TRBV30 | 15 | TGTGCCTCCTTTTTCCTCAGGTATATGAACACTGAAGCTTTCTTT | CASFFLRYMNTEAFF
. | TRBJ2-4 | . | TRBV10-2 | 14 | TGCGCCAGCAGTGAGTTCAGGGCTCGGAACATTCAGTACTTC | CASSEFRARNIQYF
. | TRBJ1-1 | . | TRBV10-1 | 14 | TGCGCCAGCAGTGAGTCTCCCGGACAGTTTGAAGCTTTCTTT | CASSESPGQFEAFF
. | TRBJ1-3 | . | TRBV7-6 | 16 | TGTGCCAGCAGCTCTTCTAGACAGACAACTGGAAACACCATATATTTT | CASSSSRQTTGNTIYF
. | TRBJ1-4 | once | TRBV18 | 15 | TGTGCCAGCTCACCAAGAGCAGGGCGTAATGAAAAACTGTTTTTT | CASSPRAGRNEKLFF
. | TRBJ1-2 | . | TRBV9 | 15 | TGTGCCAGCAGCGAAAGTCTAGGAGCTAACTATGGCTACACCTTC | CASSESLGANYGYTF